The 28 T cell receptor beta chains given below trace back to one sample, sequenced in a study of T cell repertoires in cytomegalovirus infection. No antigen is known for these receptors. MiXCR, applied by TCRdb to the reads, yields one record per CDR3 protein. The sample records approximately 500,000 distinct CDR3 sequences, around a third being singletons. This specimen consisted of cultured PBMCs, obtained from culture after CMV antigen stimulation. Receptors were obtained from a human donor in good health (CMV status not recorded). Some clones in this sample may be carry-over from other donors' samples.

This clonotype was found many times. Here the CDR3 DNA reads TGTGCCAGCAGCTTAAACGGGAATCCACCTGGAAACACCATATATTTT. This codes for CASSLNGNPPGNTIYF. This chain connects TRBV7-2 to TRBJ1-3; D is uncertain. Germline V gene data show CDR1 as SGHTA and CDR2 as FQGNSA. V gave up 2 bases and J gave up 2 bases, with 13 bases separating them. The CDR3 is 16 amino acids.

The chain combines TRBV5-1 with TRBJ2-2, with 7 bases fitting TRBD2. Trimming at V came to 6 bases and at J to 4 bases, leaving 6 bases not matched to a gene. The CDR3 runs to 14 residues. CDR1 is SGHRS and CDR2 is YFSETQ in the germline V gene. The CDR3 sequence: CASTAGAVTGELFF. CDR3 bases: TGCGCCAGCACGGCGGGAGCGGTCACCGGGGAGCTGTTTTTT.

CDR3 bases: TGCGCCAGCAGATTTGACGGGGGCTACGAGCAGTACTTC. Its protein product is CASRFDGGYEQYF. This chain links TRBV4-1 with TRBJ2-7, with D perhaps matching TRBD2 (6 bases). V was clipped by 6 bases and J by 3 bases, with 12 bases between them. The germline V gene has CDR1 MGHRA and CDR2 YSYEKL. CDR3 size: 13 residues.

CDR3 loop: CASSLVVSGNNEQFF. Written as DNA, the CDR3 is TGTGCCAGCAGCTTAGTTGTGTCTGGAAACAATGAGCAGTTCTTC. The genes are TRBV7-9 and TRBJ2-1, with unresolved D. CDR3 length: 15 amino acids. Germline-derived CDR1 and CDR2 are SEHNR and FQNEAQ (reference sequence). Trimming took off 1 base at V and 5 bases at J, with 12 bases between the two ends.

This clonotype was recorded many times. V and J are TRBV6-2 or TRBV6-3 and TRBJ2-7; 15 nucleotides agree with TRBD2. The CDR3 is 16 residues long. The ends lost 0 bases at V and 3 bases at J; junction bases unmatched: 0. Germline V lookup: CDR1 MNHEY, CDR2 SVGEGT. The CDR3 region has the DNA TGTGCCAGCAGTTACTCGGGACTAGCGGGAGGCTACGAGCAGTACTTC. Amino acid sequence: CASSYSGLAGGYEQYF.

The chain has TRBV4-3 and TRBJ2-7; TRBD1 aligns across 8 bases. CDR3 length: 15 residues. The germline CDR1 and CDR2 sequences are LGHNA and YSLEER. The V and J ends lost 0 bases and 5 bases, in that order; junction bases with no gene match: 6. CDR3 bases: TGCGCCAGCAGCCAAGATCAAGTGACAGGGGACGAGCAGTACTTC. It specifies CASSQDQVTGDEQYF.

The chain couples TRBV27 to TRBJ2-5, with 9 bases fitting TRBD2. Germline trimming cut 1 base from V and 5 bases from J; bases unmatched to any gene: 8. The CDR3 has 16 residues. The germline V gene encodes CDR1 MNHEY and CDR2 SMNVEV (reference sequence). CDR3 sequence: CASSLYDAGGYETQYF. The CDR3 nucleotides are TGTGCCAGCAGTTTATACGACGCGGGAGGGTACGAGACCCAGTACTTC.

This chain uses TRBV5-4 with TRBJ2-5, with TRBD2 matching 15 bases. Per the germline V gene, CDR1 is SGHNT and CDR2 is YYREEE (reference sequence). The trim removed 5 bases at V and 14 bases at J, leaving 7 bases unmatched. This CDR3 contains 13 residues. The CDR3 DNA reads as TGTGCCAGCAGGGCCGGGACTAGCGGGGGGAGTTACTTC. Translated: CASRAGTSGGSYF.

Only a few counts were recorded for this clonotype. The CDR3 here is CASRLAGASETQYF. The DNA of the CDR3 is TGTGCCAGCCGACTAGCGGGAGCATCAGAGACCCAGTACTTC. The chain is built from TRBV11-3 and TRBJ2-5; 12 bases are a match to TRBD2. The CDR3 runs 14 residues. V dropped 8 bases and J dropped 4; count of bases not matched to a gene: 5. Germline V CDR1 and CDR2: SGHNT, YENEEA.

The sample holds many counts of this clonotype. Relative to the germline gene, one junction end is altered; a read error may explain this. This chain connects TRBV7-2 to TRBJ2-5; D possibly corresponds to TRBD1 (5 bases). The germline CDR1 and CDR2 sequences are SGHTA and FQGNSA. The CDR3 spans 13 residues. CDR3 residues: CASRLQVQETQYF. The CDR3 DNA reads TGTGCCAGCCGCTTACAGGTACAAGAGACCCAGTACTTC.

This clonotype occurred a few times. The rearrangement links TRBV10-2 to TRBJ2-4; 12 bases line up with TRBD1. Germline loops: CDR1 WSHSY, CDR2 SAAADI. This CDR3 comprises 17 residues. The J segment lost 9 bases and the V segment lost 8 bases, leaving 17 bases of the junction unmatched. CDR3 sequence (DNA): TGCGCCAGCGCGGCGTGGGGGACAGGGGGCTCGCGAGGCATTCAGTACTTC. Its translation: CASAAWGTGGSRGIQYF.

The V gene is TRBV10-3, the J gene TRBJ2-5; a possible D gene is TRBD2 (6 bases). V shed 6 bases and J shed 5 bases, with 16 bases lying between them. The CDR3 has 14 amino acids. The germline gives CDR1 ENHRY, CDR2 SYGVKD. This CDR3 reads CAIRAPGGGETQYF. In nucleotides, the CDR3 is TGTGCCATCAGGGCCCCCGGGGGTGGGGAGACCCAGTACTTC.

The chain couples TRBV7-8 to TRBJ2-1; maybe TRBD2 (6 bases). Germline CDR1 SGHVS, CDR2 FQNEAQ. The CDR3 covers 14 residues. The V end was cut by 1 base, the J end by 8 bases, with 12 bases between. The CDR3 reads CASSLEKDYHEQFF. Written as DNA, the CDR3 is TGTGCCAGCAGCTTAGAGAAGGACTATCATGAGCAGTTCTTC.

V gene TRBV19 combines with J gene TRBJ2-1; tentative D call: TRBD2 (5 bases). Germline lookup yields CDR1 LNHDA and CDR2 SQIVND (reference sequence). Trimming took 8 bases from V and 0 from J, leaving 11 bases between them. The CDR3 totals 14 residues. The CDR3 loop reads CASRTGPSYNEQFF. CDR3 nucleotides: TGTGCCAGTCGGACTGGACCCTCCTACAATGAGCAGTTCTTC.

Here the CDR3 DNA reads TGTGCCAGCTCGGTAACGAGGGCGTACGAGCAGTACTTC. Translation gives CASSVTRAYEQYF. The chain recombines TRBV18 with TRBJ2-7, with TRBD2 as a possible D gene (5 bases). From germline, CDR1 is KGHSH and CDR2 LQKENI. V was pared by 6 bases and J by 4 bases, with 13 bases between. The CDR3 totals 13 residues.

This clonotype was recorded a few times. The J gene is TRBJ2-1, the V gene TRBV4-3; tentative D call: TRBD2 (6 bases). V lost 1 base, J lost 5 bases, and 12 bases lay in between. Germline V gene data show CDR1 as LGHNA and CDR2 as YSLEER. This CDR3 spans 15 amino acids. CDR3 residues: CASSQGSSGNNEQFF. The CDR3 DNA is TGCGCCAGCAGCCAAGGCAGTAGCGGAAACAATGAGCAGTTCTTC.

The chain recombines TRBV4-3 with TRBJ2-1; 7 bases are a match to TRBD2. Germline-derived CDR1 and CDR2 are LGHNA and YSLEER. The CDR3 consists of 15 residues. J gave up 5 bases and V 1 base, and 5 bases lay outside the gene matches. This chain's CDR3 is CASSQVGAGNNEQFF. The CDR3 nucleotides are TGCGCCAGCAGCCAAGTGGGAGCGGGGAACAATGAGCAGTTCTTC.

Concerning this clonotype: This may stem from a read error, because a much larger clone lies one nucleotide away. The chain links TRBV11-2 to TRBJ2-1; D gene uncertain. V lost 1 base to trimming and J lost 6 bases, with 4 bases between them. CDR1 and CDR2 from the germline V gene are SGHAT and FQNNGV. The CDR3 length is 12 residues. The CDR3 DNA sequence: TGTGCCAGCAGCTTAGGGGTCAATGAGCAGTTCTTC. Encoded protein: CASSLGVNEQFF.

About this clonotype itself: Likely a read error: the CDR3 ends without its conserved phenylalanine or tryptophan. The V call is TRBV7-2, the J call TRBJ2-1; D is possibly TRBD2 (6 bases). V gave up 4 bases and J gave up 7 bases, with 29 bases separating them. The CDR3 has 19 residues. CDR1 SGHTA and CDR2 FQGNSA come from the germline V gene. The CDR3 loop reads CASSSKQRRLGIDRNEQFL. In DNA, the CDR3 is TGTGCCAGCAGCTCGAAGCAAAGACGACTAGGCATTGACCGGAATGAGCAGTTCCTC.

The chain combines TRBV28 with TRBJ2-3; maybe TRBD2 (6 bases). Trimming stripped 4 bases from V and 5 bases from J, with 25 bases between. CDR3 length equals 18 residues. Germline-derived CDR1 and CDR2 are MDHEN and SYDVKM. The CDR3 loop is CASSSIPNGTGVGDTQYF. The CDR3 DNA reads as TGTGCCAGCAGTTCTATCCCAAACGGAACGGGAGTAGGAGATACGCAGTATTTT.

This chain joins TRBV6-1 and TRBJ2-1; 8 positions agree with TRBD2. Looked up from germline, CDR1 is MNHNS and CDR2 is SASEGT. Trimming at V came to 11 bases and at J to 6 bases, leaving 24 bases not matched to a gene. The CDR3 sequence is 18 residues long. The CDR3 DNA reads TGTGCCGGTAGGCCATTCCAACGGGAGGGGCCTAGCGGCAATGAGCAGTTCTTC. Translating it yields CAGRPFQREGPSGNEQFF.

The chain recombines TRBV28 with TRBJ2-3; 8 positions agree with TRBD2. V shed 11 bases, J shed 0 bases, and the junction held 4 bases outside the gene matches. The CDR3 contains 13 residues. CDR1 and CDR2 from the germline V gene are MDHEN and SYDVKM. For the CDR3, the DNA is TGTGCCGGTGGCGGGGGGAGCACAGATACGCAGTATTTT. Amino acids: CAGGGGSTDTQYF.

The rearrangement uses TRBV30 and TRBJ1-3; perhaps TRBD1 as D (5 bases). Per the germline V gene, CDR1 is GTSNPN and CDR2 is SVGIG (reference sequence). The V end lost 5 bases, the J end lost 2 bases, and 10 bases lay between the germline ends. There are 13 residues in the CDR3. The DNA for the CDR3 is TGTGCCTGGTCGGGGGGGACTGGAAACACCATATATTTT. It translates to CAWSGGTGNTIYF.

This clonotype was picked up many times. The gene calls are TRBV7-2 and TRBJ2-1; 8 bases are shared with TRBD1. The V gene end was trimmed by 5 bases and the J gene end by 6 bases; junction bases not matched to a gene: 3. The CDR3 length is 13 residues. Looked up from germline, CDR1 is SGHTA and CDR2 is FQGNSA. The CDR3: CASSPGQGNEQFF. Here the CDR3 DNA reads TGTGCCAGCAGCCCCGGACAGGGCAATGAGCAGTTCTTC.

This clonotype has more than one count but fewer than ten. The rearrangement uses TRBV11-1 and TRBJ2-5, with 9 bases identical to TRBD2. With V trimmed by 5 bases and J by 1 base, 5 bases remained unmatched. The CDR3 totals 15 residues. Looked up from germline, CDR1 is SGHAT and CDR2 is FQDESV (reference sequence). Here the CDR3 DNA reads TGTGCCAGCAGCCGGCGGACTAGCGCCCAAGAGACCCAGTACTTC. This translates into CASSRRTSAQETQYF.

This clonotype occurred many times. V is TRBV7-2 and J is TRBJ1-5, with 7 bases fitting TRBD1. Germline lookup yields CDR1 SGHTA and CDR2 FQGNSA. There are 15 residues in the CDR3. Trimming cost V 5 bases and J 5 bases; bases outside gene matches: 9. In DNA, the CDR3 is TGTGCCAGCAGCATATCGACAGGGTCGGATCAGCCCCAGCATTTT. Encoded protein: CASSISTGSDQPQHF.

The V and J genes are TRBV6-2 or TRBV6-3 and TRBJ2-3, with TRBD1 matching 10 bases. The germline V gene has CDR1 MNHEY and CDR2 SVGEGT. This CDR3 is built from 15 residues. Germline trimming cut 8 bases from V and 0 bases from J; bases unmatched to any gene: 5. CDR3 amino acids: CASGDRGLSTDTQYF. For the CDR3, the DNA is TGTGCCAGCGGGGACAGGGGCTTGAGCACAGATACGCAGTATTTT.

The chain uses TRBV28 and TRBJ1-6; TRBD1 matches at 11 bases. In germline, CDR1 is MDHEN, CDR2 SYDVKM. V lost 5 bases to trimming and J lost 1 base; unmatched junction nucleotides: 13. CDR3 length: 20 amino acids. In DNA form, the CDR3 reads TGTGCCAGCAGTCCACCCGGGACAGGGGGGCTTAGGTCCTATAATTCACCCCTCCACTTT. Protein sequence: CASSPPGTGGLRSYNSPLHF.